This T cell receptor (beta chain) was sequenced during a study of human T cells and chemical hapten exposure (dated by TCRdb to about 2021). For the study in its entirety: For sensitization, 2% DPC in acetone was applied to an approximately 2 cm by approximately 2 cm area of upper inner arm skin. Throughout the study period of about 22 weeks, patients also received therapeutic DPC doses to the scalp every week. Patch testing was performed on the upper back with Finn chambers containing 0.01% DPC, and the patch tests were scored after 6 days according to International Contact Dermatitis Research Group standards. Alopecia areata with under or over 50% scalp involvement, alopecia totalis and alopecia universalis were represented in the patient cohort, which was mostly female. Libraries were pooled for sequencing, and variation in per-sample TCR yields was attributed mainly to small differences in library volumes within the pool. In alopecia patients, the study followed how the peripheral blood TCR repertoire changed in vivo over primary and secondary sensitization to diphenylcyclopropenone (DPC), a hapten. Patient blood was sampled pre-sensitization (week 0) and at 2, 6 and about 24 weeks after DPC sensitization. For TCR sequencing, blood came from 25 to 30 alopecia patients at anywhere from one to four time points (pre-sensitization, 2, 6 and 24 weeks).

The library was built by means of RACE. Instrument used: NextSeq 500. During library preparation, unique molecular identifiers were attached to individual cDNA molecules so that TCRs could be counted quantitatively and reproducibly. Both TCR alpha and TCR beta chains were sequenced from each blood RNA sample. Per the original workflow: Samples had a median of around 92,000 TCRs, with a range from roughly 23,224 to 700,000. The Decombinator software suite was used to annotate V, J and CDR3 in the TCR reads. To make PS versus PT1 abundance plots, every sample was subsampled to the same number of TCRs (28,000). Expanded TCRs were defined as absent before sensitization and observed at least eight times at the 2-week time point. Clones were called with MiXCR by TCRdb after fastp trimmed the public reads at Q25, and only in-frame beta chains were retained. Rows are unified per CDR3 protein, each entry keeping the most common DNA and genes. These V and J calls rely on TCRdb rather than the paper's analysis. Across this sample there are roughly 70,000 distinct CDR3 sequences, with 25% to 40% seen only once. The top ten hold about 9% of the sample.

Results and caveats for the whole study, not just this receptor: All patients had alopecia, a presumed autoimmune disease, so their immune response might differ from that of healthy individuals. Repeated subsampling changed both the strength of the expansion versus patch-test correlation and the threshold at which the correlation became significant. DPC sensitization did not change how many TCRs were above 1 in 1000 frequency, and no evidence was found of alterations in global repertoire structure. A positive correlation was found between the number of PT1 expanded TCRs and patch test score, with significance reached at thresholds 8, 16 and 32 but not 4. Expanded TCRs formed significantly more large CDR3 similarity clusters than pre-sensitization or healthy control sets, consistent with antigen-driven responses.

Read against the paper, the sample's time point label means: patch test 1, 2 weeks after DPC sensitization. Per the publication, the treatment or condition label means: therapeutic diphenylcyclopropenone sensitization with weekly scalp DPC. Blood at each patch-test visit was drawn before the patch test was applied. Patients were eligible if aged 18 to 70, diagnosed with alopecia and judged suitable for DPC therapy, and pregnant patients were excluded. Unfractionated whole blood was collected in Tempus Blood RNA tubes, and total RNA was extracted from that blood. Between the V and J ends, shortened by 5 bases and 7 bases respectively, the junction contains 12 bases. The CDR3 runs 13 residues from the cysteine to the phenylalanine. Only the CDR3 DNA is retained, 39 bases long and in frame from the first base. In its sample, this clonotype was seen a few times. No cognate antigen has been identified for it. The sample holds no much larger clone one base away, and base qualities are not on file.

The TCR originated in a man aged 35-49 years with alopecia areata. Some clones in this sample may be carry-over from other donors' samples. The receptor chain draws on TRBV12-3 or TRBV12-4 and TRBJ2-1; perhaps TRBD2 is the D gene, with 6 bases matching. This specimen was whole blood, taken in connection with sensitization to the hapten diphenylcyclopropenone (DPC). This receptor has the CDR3 CASSPPGGNEQFF. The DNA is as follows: TGTGCCAGCAGTCCCCCTGGGGGGAATGAGCAGTTCTTC.